Following are 29 T cell receptor beta chains from one sample sequenced in a study of blood T cell repertoires in COVID-19. Sequencing used immunoSEQ multiplex PCR; TCRdb keeps in-frame clones, though not all of them. The sample comprises more than 45,000 clones, approximately 90% of which are singletons, and under 3.5% rests with the top ten. The sequenced material came from peripheral blood. The receptors stem from an elderly man with acute or convalescent COVID-19.

The chain uses TRBV6-5 and TRBJ2-7, with D possibly being TRBD1 (7 bases). The CDR3 has 16 amino acids. Trimming took 0 bases from V and 6 from J, leaving 18 bases between them. Germline CDR1 reads MNHEY; CDR2 reads SVGAGI. The CDR3 DNA reads TGTGCCAGCAGTTACTCGGCGGGACAGACTCCCTCCGAGCAGTACTTC. Protein product: CASSYSAGQTPSEQYF.

The rearrangement joins TRBV4-1 to TRBJ2-1, with 10 bases fitting TRBD2. Trimming at V came to 3 bases and at J to 7 bases, leaving 9 bases not matched to a gene. CDR3 length equals 16 residues. CDR1 MGHRA and CDR2 YSYEKL come from the germline V gene. CDR3 in DNA: TGCGCCAGCAGCCAGGTTGTAGCGGGGGGTTCGAATGAGCAGTTCTTC. Encoded protein: CASSQVVAGGSNEQFF.

As DNA, the CDR3 is TGTGCCAGCAGCTTAGATGGGACATTTGCCTATGGCTACACCTTC. Amino acids: CASSLDGTFAYGYTF. The rearrangement uses TRBV11-1 and TRBJ1-2; D is perhaps TRBD1 (6 bases). Germline V gene sequence: CDR1 SGHAT, CDR2 FQDESV (reference sequence). V lost 1 base and J lost 4, with 13 bases in between. The CDR3 totals 15 residues.

The chain uses TRBV10-3 and TRBJ2-3, with D hard to call. CDR3 length equals 11 residues. V lost 3 bases and J lost 6, with 4 bases in between. The germline gives CDR1 ENHRY, CDR2 SYGVKD. The CDR3 spells CAISDRDTQYF. Here the CDR3 DNA reads TGTGCCATCAGTGATCGGGATACGCAGTATTTT.

V gene TRBV4-1 combines with J gene TRBJ2-1; 8 bases fit TRBD1. CDR1 and CDR2 from the germline V gene are MGHRA and YSYEKL. V lost 4 bases to trimming and J lost 5 bases; unmatched junction nucleotides: 7. The CDR3 length is 15 residues. The CDR3 is CASSPGQGPNNEQFF. CDR3 DNA sequence: TGCGCCAGCAGCCCCGGACAGGGACCTAACAATGAGCAGTTCTTC.

CDR3: CASSTGETQYF. In DNA form, the CDR3 reads TGTGCCAGCAGCACGGGGGAGACCCAGTACTTC. This sequence joins TRBV11-2 and TRBJ2-5, with D perhaps TRBD2 (5 bases). The CDR3 spans 11 residues. The V and J ends lost 5 bases and 5 bases respectively, with 6 bases between them. Germline V gene sequence: CDR1 SGHAT, CDR2 FQNNGV.

The genes are TRBV13 and TRBJ2-7, with D maybe TRBD1 (6 bases). This CDR3 spans 14 amino acids. CDR1 and CDR2 from the germline V gene are PRHDT and FYEKMQ (reference sequence). Trimming cost V 0 bases and J 3 bases, with 9 bases left between them. The CDR3 spells CASSLGTGFYEQYF. The DNA of the CDR3 is TGTGCCAGCAGCTTAGGAACAGGGTTCTACGAGCAGTACTTC.

This clone turned up a few times. The chain uses TRBV29-1 and TRBJ2-2, with 7 bases aligning to TRBD1. Trimming cost V 7 bases and J 5 bases; bases outside gene matches: 7. From germline, CDR1 is SQVTM and CDR2 ANQGSEA. The CDR3 has 13 amino acids. CDR3 nucleotide sequence: TGCAGCGCCTCTCAACAGGGGACCGGGGAGCTGTTTTTT. Its translation is CSASQQGTGELFF.

The chain links TRBV5-1 to TRBJ1-3; possible D gene TRBD1, 6 bases. V gave up 4 bases and J gave up 4 bases, with 12 bases separating them. This CDR3 spans 14 amino acids. CDR1 SGHRS and CDR2 YFSETQ come from the germline V gene. The CDR3 sequence is CASSPGQPGNTIYF. CDR3 DNA sequence: TGCGCCAGCAGCCCCGGACAGCCCGGAAACACCATATATTTT.

This clone turned up a few times. The V gene is TRBV5-5, the J gene TRBJ2-1, with D possibly being TRBD2 (7 bases). The V end was cut by 0 bases, the J end by 4 bases, with 11 bases between. CDR1 is SGHKS and CDR2 is YYEKEE in the germline V gene (reference sequence). CDR3 length: 15 amino acids. CDR3 DNA sequence: TGTGCCAGCAGCTTGGAGGGGGGGCTTTACAATGAGCAGTTCTTC. Translation: CASSLEGGLYNEQFF.

This chain joins TRBV5-8 and TRBJ1-6; possible D gene TRBD1, 5 bases. Germline values: CDR1 SGHTS, CDR2 YDEGEE. This CDR3 is built from 14 residues. V was clipped by 0 bases and J by 10 bases, with 11 bases between them. The CDR3 spells CASSLGQPGSPLHF. For the CDR3, the DNA is TGTGCCAGCAGCTTGGGACAGCCCGGATCACCCCTCCACTTT. The full variable domain, in which reference TRBV5-8 and TRBJ1-6 provide the parts outside the CDR3, is EAGVTQSPTHLIKTRGQQATLRCSPISGHTSVYWYQQALGLGLQFLLWYDEGEERNRGNFPPRFSGRQFPNYSSELNVNALELEDSALYLCASSLGQPGSPLHFGNGTRLTVT.

This sequence joins TRBV2 and TRBJ2-7; D not resolved. The length of the CDR3 is 13 residues. V lost 5 bases, J lost 3 bases, and 11 bases lay in between. The germline V gene encodes CDR1 SNHLY and CDR2 FYNNEI. The CDR3 DNA follows: TGTGCCAGCAGTAGACCGACAAGCTACGAGCAGTACTTC. This translates into CASSRPTSYEQYF.

In its sample, this clone was seen a few times. The chain combines TRBV7-8 with TRBJ2-5, with 8 bases identical to TRBD1. The germline V gene has CDR1 SGHVS and CDR2 FQNEAQ. The ends lost 4 bases at V and 2 bases at J; junction bases unmatched: 12. This CDR3 is built from 17 residues. This CDR3 is CASSSFSGTGKQETQYF. As DNA, the CDR3 is TGTGCCAGCAGCTCATTCTCCGGGACAGGCAAACAAGAGACCCAGTACTTC.

V is TRBV10-2 and J is TRBJ2-7, with 9 bases matching TRBD1. The CDR3 has 15 residues. V lost 8 bases to trimming and J lost 4 bases; unmatched junction nucleotides: 12. The germline gives CDR1 WSHSY, CDR2 SAAADI. The CDR3 DNA reads TGCGCCAGCCGCGTAACCGGGACAGGGTCTTACGAGCAGTACTTC. Protein sequence: CASRVTGTGSYEQYF.

The chain carries TRBV25-1 and TRBJ2-2; TRBD1 aligns across 8 bases. This CDR3 has 16 amino acids. Germline CDR1 MGHDK, CDR2 SYGVNS. V lost 5 bases, J lost 4 bases, and 9 bases stayed unmatched. CDR3 sequence reads: CASSPIRTGSTGELFF. Written as DNA, the CDR3 is TGTGCCAGCAGTCCAATTCGGACAGGGAGCACCGGGGAGCTGTTTTTT.

The V and J genes are TRBV2 and TRBJ2-3, with D possibly matching TRBD2 (6 bases). Germline CDR1 is SNHLY and CDR2 is FYNNEI. The CDR3 sequence is 15 residues long. The germline V and J ends were trimmed by 8 bases and 0 bases, with 15 bases remaining between them. The CDR3 spells CASRTGLASTDTQYF. For the CDR3, the DNA is TGTGCCAGCCGCACCGGGCTAGCGAGCACAGATACGCAGTATTTT.

In DNA, the CDR3 is TGTGCCAGCAGCTTACCGGGACAGGGTTTCTACACCTTC. This codes for CASSLPGQGFYTF. This chain joins TRBV11-2 and TRBJ1-2; TRBD1 agrees at 9 bases. The V gene's germline CDR1 is SGHAT and CDR2 FQNNGV. The CDR3 covers 13 residues. J gave up 10 bases and V 2 bases, and 5 bases lay outside the gene matches.

The rearrangement uses TRBV10-1 and TRBJ1-6; D gene unclear. Germline V gene data show CDR1 as WNHNN and CDR2 as SYGVQD (reference sequence). V lost 3 bases and J lost 6, with 3 bases in between. This CDR3 has 12 amino acids. Here the CDR3 DNA reads TGCGCCAGCAGTGACAGTAATTCACCCCTCCACTTT. As protein: CASSDSNSPLHF.

The chain combines TRBV6-2 or TRBV6-3 with TRBJ1-1; 8 positions match TRBD1. J was trimmed by 2 bases and V by 3 bases; bases with no gene match: 8. This CDR3 has 16 residues. Germline CDR1 is MNHEY and CDR2 is SVGEGT. CDR3 sequence: CASSYLPGQVNTEAFF. The CDR3 coding sequence is TGTGCCAGCAGTTATTTACCGGGACAGGTAAACACTGAAGCTTTCTTT.

The chain links TRBV7-2 to TRBJ2-3; 13 bases are shared with TRBD2. Germline V gene lookup returns CDR1 SGHTA and CDR2 FQGNSA. V trimming: 1 base; J trimming: 2 bases; junction bases outside the gene matches: 3. The CDR3 totals 17 residues. Here the CDR3 DNA reads TGTGCCAGCAGCTTAGACGGACTAGCGGGGGTCACAGATACGCAGTATTTT. Protein product: CASSLDGLAGVTDTQYF.

The chain uses TRBV6-5 and TRBJ1-2; possibly TRBD1 for D (5 bases). Trimming stripped 0 bases from V and 3 bases from J, with 14 bases between. The V gene's germline CDR1 is MNHEY and CDR2 SVGAGI. The CDR3 sequence is 16 residues long. CDR3 sequence reads: CASSYSGQGPHYGYTF. In DNA form, the CDR3 reads TGTGCCAGCAGTTACTCGGGGCAGGGCCCTCACTATGGCTACACCTTC.

CDR3 region: CASSLAQGIRELFF. CDR3 nucleotide sequence: TGCGCCAGCAGCTTGGCCCAGGGAATCAGGGAGCTGTTTTTT. The chain employs TRBV5-1 and TRBJ2-2, with D perhaps TRBD1 (5 bases). CDR1 and CDR2 (germline): SGHRS, YFSETQ. The CDR3 sequence is 14 residues long. Trimming removed 0 bases from V and 9 bases from J, with 12 bases in between.

The gene calls are TRBV3-1 (or the pseudogene TRBV3-2) and TRBJ2-1; possible D gene TRBD2, 6 bases. CDR1 and CDR2 (germline): LGHDT, YNNKEL (reference sequence). The CDR3 sequence is 14 residues long. The ends were cut back, 1 base at V and 8 bases at J, with 12 bases in the middle. The CDR3 nucleotides read TGTGCCAGCAGCCAAGGGGGGAGGTGGGATGAGCAGTTCTTC. Translation gives CASSQGGRWDEQFF.

The genes are TRBV29-1 and TRBJ1-5, with TRBD1 matching 7 bases. This CDR3 is 13 amino acids long. In germline, CDR1 is SQVTM, CDR2 ANQGSEA. Germline trimming cut 5 bases from V and 4 bases from J; bases unmatched to any gene: 5. CDR3 coding DNA: TGCAGCGTTAGGGGACAGTTTAATCAGCCCCAGCATTTT. This codes for CSVRGQFNQPQHF.

This clone showed up just once. The CDR3 loop reads CASSLAGGLNYGYTF. The DNA of the CDR3 is TGTGCCAGCAGCTTAGCCGGGGGATTAAACTATGGCTACACCTTC. The rearrangement uses TRBV7-8 and TRBJ1-2, with D maybe TRBD1 (5 bases). The CDR3 extends over 15 amino acids. V was cut by 0 bases and J by 2 bases, with 10 bases left in between. Germline V gene data show CDR1 as SGHVS and CDR2 as FQNEAQ. The entire variable domain, with the rest obtained from reference TRBV7-8 and TRBJ1-2, is as follows: GAGVSQSPRYKVAKRGQDVALRCDPISGHVSLFWYQQALGQGPEFLTYFQNEAQLDKSGLPSDRFFAERPEGSVSTLKIQRTQQEDSAVYLCASSLAGGLNYGYTFGSGTRLTVV.

The rearrangement links TRBV2 to TRBJ2-7; TRBD1 is a possible D gene (5 bases). CDR1 is SNHLY, CDR2 FYNNEI, per germline. The CDR3 spans 12 residues. The ends were cut back, 4 bases at V and 2 bases at J, with 6 bases in the middle. The CDR3 spells CASSGGPYEQYF. The CDR3, as DNA: TGTGCCAGCAGTGGGGGCCCCTACGAGCAGTACTTC.

Written as DNA, the CDR3 is TGTGCCAGCGGACAGCCCCCGGAGACCCAGTACTTC. Protein: CASGQPPETQYF. The chain recombines TRBV19 with TRBJ2-5; perhaps TRBD1 as D (6 bases). The CDR3 loop spans 12 amino acids. The germline V and J ends were trimmed by 9 bases and 5 bases, with 13 bases remaining between them. Germline V gene data show CDR1 as LNHDA and CDR2 as SQIVND (reference sequence).

The V and J genes are TRBV5-6 and TRBJ1-2; 7 nucleotides align to TRBD1. The germline V gene has CDR1 SGHDT and CDR2 YYEEEE. The V and J ends lost 5 bases and 2 bases, in that order; junction bases with no gene match: 6. CDR3 size: 14 residues. CDR3: CASRKTGLNYGYTF. The CDR3, as DNA: TGTGCCAGCAGAAAGACAGGGCTCAACTATGGCTACACCTTC.

This chain links TRBV27 with TRBJ1-4; TRBD1 matches 12 bases. The CDR3 has 17 residues. V lost 5 bases and J lost 3; bases outside the gene matches: 7. Germline loops: CDR1 MNHEY, CDR2 SMNVEV (reference sequence). This CDR3 is CASSGGTGGGPNEKLFF. The CDR3 nucleotides are TGTGCCAGCAGTGGGGGGACAGGGGGCGGTCCTAATGAAAAACTGTTTTTT.